This note documents a single TCR beta chain sequence. V was pared by 5 bases and J by 2 bases, with 10 bases of the junction left unmatched. The CDR3 has 17 residues. Germline V lookup: CDR1 KGHSH, CDR2 LQKENI. The sample belongs to a study of blood T cell repertoires in COVID-19. About the research overall: Samples taken during acute and convalescent COVID-19 were collected in the United States, Italy and Spain. PBMCs, B-cell-depleted T cells, or T cells provided the cDNA or gDNA that made up the material.

Original processing methods: Scientists estimated how many nucleated cells there were by amplifying reference gene primers. Repertoires were generated with immunoSEQ multiplex PCR, while TCRdb's copy carries only in-frame clones and drops some. V, J and clone size derive from that table, while D and trimming were established from the DNA sequence. This table holds approximately 300,000 clones, 88% found once. The source of this sequence is a woman aged 45-60 years with active or convalescent COVID-19. The rearrangement uses TRBV18 and TRBJ2-1, with 9 bases identical to TRBD2. Sequencing input: peripheral blood. CDR3: CASSWTSARPTYNEQFF. DNA for the CDR3: TGTGCCAGCTCATGGACTAGCGCGAGGCCTACCTACAATGAGCAGTTCTTC.